This T cell receptor (beta chain) was recovered during a study of cytomegalovirus exposure and HLA in healthy donors. Study-level findings and limits: For most TCR beta V segments, an earlier analysis put the productive rate at about 87% or about 30% of the time.

On this clone itself: Its cognate antigen is unknown.

The germline V gene has CDR1 MNHEY and CDR2 SMNVEV (reference sequence). The V gene end was trimmed by 0 bases and the J gene end by 8 bases; junction bases not matched to a gene: 8. The CDR3 has 16 amino acids. This PCR relied on a set of 60 Vbeta primers and 13 Jbeta primers. Produced via immunoSEQ multiplex PCR; TCRdb's table is partial and in-frame only. This sample has around 170,000 clones, with 60% to 80% found just once. The sample was PBMCs. The TCR comes from a male donor in good health and CMV-seronegative. The rearrangement links TRBV27 to TRBJ2-1, with TRBD1 matching 9 bases. Here the CDR3 reads CASSLSRQGVSYEQFF. For the CDR3, the DNA is TGTGCCAGCAGTTTATCGAGACAGGGGGTCAGCTATGAGCAGTTCTTC.